This TCR beta chain was retrieved from a study of T-cell memory formation after mild COVID-19. In the study overall: There were largely donor-specific TCR clusters.

With respect to this clonotype: Its antigen is currently unknown.

Study results and caveats: Contracting clones localized mainly to CM and EM when CD4+ and mainly to EMRA when CD8+.

The CDR3 totals 15 residues. V lost 4 bases and J lost 3, with 10 bases in between. TCRdb passed the 5' RACE reads through MiXCR, listing each CDR3 protein once. The sample has hundreds of thousands of distinct CDR3 sequences, roughly 20% seen once; the top ten hold 9.5% to 15%. The chain joins TRBV12-3 or TRBV12-4 to TRBJ1-6, with a tentative D call TRBD1 (5 bases). The sample was PBMCs or a T cell subset sorted from them (not recorded which). The receptor was derived from an adult woman who had mild COVID-19 (a few samples of this study predate the infection). Cell type and time point are not known. The CDR3 DNA follows: TGTGCCAGCAGTTGGGACGGAAGCTATAATTCACCCCTCCACTTT. Its translation: CASSWDGSYNSPLHF.